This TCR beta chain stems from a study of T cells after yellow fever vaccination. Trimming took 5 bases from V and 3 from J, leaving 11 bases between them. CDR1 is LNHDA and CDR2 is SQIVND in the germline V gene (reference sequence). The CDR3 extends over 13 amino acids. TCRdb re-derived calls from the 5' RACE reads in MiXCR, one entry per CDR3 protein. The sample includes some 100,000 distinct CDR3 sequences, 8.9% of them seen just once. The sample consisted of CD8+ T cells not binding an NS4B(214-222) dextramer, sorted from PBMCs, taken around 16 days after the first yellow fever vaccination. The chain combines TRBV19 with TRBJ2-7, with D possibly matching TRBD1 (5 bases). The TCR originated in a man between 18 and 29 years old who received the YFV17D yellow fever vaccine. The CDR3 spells CASSPRQYYEQYV. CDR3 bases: TGTGCCAGTAGTCCAAGACAGTACTACGAGCAGTACGTC.